This is a list of T cell receptor beta chains from one sample in a study of liver allograft versus peripheral blood T cells. In TCRdb, the reads were re-called with MiXCR into one record per CDR3 protein. This sample carries more than 2,500 distinct CDR3 sequences, less than 20% of them seen once, and the ten largest clones take 20% to 25%. These receptors were obtained from a human patient who had a liver transplant. Part of the T cells may come from the graft donor. Both conserved end residues are part of each CDR3. The D gene is left open where the match is weak. The listing skips clone size in some rows; elsewhere it reads once, few, many or a size class.

cdr3_nt cdr3_aa j_call v_call clone_size d_call
TGTGCCAGTAGTGTGTCCGGGGGGGAATCCTACGAGCAGTACTTC CASSVSGGESYEQYF TRBJ2-7 TRBV19 medium-sized TRBD2
TGTGCCAGCAGTGAAAATGGCGAAAGTTCTATCTATGGCTACACCTTC CASSENGESSIYGYTF TRBJ1-2 TRBV6-1 many NA
TGTGCCAGCAGCCATCCCCGGGCGGGGTCGGATGAGCAGTTCTTC CASSHPRAGSDEQFF TRBJ2-1 TRBV14 medium-sized NA
TGCGCCAGCAGTGATGGATACGAGCAGTACTTC CASSDGYEQYF TRBJ2-7 TRBV10-1 few NA
TGTGCCAGCAGCTCCCCACAGGGGGCGAACACTGAAGCTTTCTTT CASSSPQGANTEAFF TRBJ1-1 TRBV11-2 many TRBD1
TGTGCCAGTAGTATAAAAACCCCGGCGCCCCAGCATTTT CASSIKTPAPQHF TRBJ1-5 TRBV19 large NA
TGTGCCAGCAGCATACGGGACAGGGGGCCCTACGAGCAGTACTTC CASSIRDRGPYEQYF TRBJ2-7 TRBV5-6 many TRBD1
TGTGCCAGCAGCGGGACTAGCGTAAACATTCAGTACTTC CASSGTSVNIQYF TRBJ2-4 TRBV7-9 large TRBD2
TGTGCCTGGGATGGCCTGGGCGCCGGGGAGCTGTTTTTT CAWDGLGAGELFF TRBJ2-2 TRBV30 NA NA
TGCAGTGCTAGACCGGTAGGGGGCGCGTCCTACGAGCAGTACTTC CSARPVGGASYEQYF TRBJ2-7 TRBV20-1 medium-sized TRBD1
TGTGCCACCAGTGTTTTGGGGACATCACGGAATGAGCAGTTCTTC CATSVLGTSRNEQFF TRBJ2-1 TRBV24-1 large NA